This T cell receptor beta chain was sequenced for a study of regulatory T cells in long-lasting Graves disease (dated by TCRdb to 2020 to 2022). Some background on the complete study: In the newly diagnosed Graves' disease group, patients had been taking antithyroid drugs for less than 3 months. Peripheral blood TCR sequencing and RNA sequencing compared persistent Graves' disease patients with newly diagnosed Graves' disease patients. The study took place in China and was registered as a clinical trial. A total of roughly 35 samples underwent TCR sequencing, from roughly 13 patients with persistent Graves' disease and 20 or so patients with newly diagnosed Graves' disease. Summary of the overall study and its limitations: The study examined only peripheral blood because the primary lesion, thyroid tissue, could not be accessed. A larger number of public clonotypes was shared among persistent patients (approximately 3,000) than among newly diagnosed patients (approximately 1,000). Sequencing and analysis were limited to the TCR beta chain. Persistent disease showed preferential use of TRBV28, TRBJ1-2 and TRBJ2-5, whereas newly diagnosed disease favored TRBV20-1 and TRBJ2-1. Lower TCR Shannon entropy and fewer highly expanded clones were observed in persistent Graves' disease patients than in newly diagnosed patients, which suggested clonal expansion. The authors acknowledged the small sample size as a limitation that may reduce accuracy.

Trimming removed 3 bases from V and 6 bases from J, leaving 12 bases between the germline ends. Taken from cysteine to phenylalanine, the CDR3 has 14 residues. This entry keeps only the CDR3 DNA: 42 bases, framed from base 1. Per the germline V gene (reference sequence), MNHEY is the CDR1 and SMNVEV is the CDR2. Library construction relied on multiplex PCR. Sequencing used an Illumina HiSeq 4000. iRepertoire HTBI primers and Arm-PCR amplification of CDR3 regions were used to construct TCR beta libraries. PCR products were gel purified before sequencing. Concerning the study's data processing: Gene usage analysis of CDR3 amino acid clonotypes used the approximately 62 TRBV and around 13 TRBJ segments found across samples. COPE and FqMerger were used to merge the filtered high-quality paired reads into contigs. BLAST was used to align contigs to the IMGT TRBV, TRBD and TRBJ reference genes, and CDR3 was defined following IMGT. Clonotypes above 0.1% frequency were classified as highly expanded clones. Shannon entropy served as the measure of repertoire diversity, while the Gini coefficient captured V-J evenness. Clonotypes shared by more than one individual were considered public. The raw public data were reprocessed by TCRdb itself: fastp quality trimming at Q25, MiXCR clonotype calling, in-frame beta chains only. Every distinct CDR3 protein forms one entry, paired with its most common genes and DNA. TCRdb, rather than the study authors, made the V and J calls. In this sample the table shows approximately 540,000 distinct CDR3 sequences, around 12% of which occur a single time. The ten largest clones represent approximately 9% of the sample.

Taken with the paper, the label for time point translates to: newly diagnosed GD, antithyroid drugs for less than 3 months. For both TCR sequencing and RNA sequencing, RNA was extracted from PBMCs in TRIzol. The diagnosis of Graves' disease followed American Thyroid Association guidelines. Patients for the study were recruited at an endocrinology department in Xi'an, China. Each patient gave approximately 10 milliliters of peripheral blood, collected in an EDTA anticoagulant tube. Ficoll Paque Plus density gradient separation was used to isolate PBMCs, and no additional T cell sorting was done. An Agilent 2100 Bioanalyzer and agarose gel were used to check RNA quality, and a NanoDrop 2000 was used to measure RNA concentration. Remarks on this clonotype: No antigen is known for it. No much larger clonotype is one base removed from it; base qualities were not supplied.

These data were also filed under a second study, of T cells in Graves' hyperthyroidism and ophthalmopathy. The second study, in turn, reports: Stable Graves' hyperthyroidism was defined as no progression to ophthalmopathy during 18 months of follow-up. The hyperthyroidism patients were between 18 and 65 years old and newly diagnosed, with a disease duration of less than 2 months. Patients with uncontrolled infections, other autoimmune diseases, pregnancy or lactation were excluded. Diagnoses were established on the basis of clinical symptoms, serum thyroxine and TRAb, thyroid ultrasound, and orbital computed tomography. The first round of RT-PCR for the TCR CDR3 was performed with the HTBI primer set and the Qiagen OneStep RT-PCR kit. Blood samples also contained most of the expanded thyroid clonotypes (frequency above 0.001), which suggests that blood repertoires may reflect thyroid immune responses. A 13 V-J signature model separated ophthalmopathy from stable hyperthyroidism, with around 90% sensitivity and roughly 81% specificity in cross-validation and 80%/75% in testing. In validation, the model predicted progression to ophthalmopathy with roughly 66% sensitivity and 72% to 85% specificity, a median of around six months before onset. To identify TCR V-J signatures that set the groups apart, the researchers used a discovery cohort of 100 or so patients, made up of 40 to 45 with Graves' ophthalmopathy and about 60 with stable Graves' hyperthyroidism. An independent validation cohort of 18 to 20 hyperthyroidism patients and about 16 patients who later progressed to ophthalmopathy tested prospective prediction of ophthalmopathy. The roughly 90 discovery patients were divided at random into training and test sets in a 7:3 ratio. Thyroid tissue and blood T-cell repertoires from roughly 6 Graves' hyperthyroidism patients were also compared in the study. Following sampling, methimazole starting at 30 mg daily was given to hyperthyroidism patients, and high-dose intravenous methylprednisolone was given to ophthalmopathy patients. The libraries were constructed in a second round of multiplex PCR and then size-selected and purified. Sequencing of the libraries was done on an Illumina HiSeq2000 using paired-end 100 bp reads. SOAPnuke was used to process the raw data, with reads discarded if the reads contained adapters or uncalled bases, had a mean Phred below 15, or lacked an exact constant-primer or identifier match. COPE v1.2.5 was used to merge high-quality paired reads, and clonotypes were defined as unique nucleotide sequences. Clonotypes were aligned to IMGT TRBV, TRBD and TRBJ reference segments using MiTCR v1.1. Only V-J combinations with frequency above 0.0001, covering 99.2% of repertoires, were analysed. The TCS score was defined as the ratio of F50 (clonal expansion) to E x V (chaos), calculated using BLOSUM62-based TCRdist between CDR3 peptides within each V-J. Welch's t-statistics and random forest reduced roughly 540 V-J features to 13, which were used in a naive Bayes classifier (R e1071). Sample size was not statistically predetermined, and blinding of investigators to group allocation was not performed. The paper describes TCR Vbeta CDR3 sequencing of fewer than 150 peripheral blood samples, made up of some 40 ophthalmopathy patients, some 76 hyperthyroidism patients and 17 progressor patients.

The origin of this receptor is a woman in her twenties or thirties with Graves disease. Donor details come from another sample of the same person, matched by shared clones. Sequencing was performed on peripheral blood mononuclear cells (PBMCs), taken at new diagnosis, from a patient treated with antithyroid drugs. The chain uses TRBV27 and TRBJ2-1, with the D gene call left open. The CDR3 in this case is CASSFRLLTNEQFF. The DNA reads TGTGCCAGCAGTTTCAGACTTTTAACCAATGAGCAGTTCTTC.